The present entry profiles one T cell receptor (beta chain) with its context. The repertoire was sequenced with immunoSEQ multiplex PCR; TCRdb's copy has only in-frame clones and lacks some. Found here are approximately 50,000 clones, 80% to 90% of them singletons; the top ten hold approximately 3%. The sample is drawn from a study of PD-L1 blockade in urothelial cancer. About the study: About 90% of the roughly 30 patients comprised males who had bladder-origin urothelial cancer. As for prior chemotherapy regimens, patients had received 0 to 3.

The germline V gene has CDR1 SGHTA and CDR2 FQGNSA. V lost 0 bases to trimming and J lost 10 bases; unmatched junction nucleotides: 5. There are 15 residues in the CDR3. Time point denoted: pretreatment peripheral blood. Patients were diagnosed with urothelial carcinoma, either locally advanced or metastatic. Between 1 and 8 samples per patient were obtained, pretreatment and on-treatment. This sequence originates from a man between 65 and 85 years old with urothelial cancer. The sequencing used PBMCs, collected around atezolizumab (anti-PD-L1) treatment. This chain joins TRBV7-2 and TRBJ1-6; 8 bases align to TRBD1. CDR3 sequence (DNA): TGTGCCAGCAGCTTAGCCAGGACAGGGAACTCACCCCTCCACTTT. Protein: CASSLARTGNSPLHF.